The present T cell receptor beta chain was sequenced within a study of beta chain features in type 1 diabetes. In the study overall: Sorted cells numbering roughly 100,000,000 were examined across all samples.

General study results and limits: Among all four CD4+ subsets, Type 1 diabetes patients had TCRB CDR3s that were moderately but significantly shorter.

Expressed TCRB transcripts were sequenced because the entire RNA isolate underwent reverse transcription. Assay used: immunoSEQ multiplex PCR; TCRdb lists only in-frame clones, some missing. This table holds over 300,000 clones, around 9% found once. The CDR3 extends over 15 amino acids. From germline, CDR1 is GTSNPN and CDR2 SVGIG (reference sequence). V was trimmed by 0 bases and J by 6 bases, leaving 18 bases between them. A few counts support this clone. No antigen is known for it. The TCR was taken from a young man with type 1 diabetes. The sequenced sample consisted of central memory CD4+ T cells from blood. The V gene is TRBV30, the J gene TRBJ2-7; D possibly matches TRBD1 or TRBD2 (5 bases each). CDR3 sequence (DNA): TGTGCCTGGAGTGTATGGGGACCCGGTCACCGCGAGCAGTACTTC. Its translation: CAWSVWGPGHREQYF.